Each of the 15 T cell receptor beta chains below was sequenced from the same sample in a study of CD8+CD57+ T cells in acquired aplastic anemia. Profiles of TCR beta VDJ and CDR3 were generated from a genomic DNA template. TCRdb re-analysed the reads in MiXCR, keeping a single row per CDR3 protein. The table includes 200,000 to 250,000 distinct CDR3 sequences, 34% detected once. Sample: sorted CD4+, CD8+, or CD8+CD57+ T cells (not recorded which) from PBMCs. The receptors were sampled from a human donor in good health, serving as a control.

The chain carries TRBV12-3 or TRBV12-4 and TRBJ1-5, with D perhaps matching TRBD1 (5 bases). The CDR3 spans 15 residues. V was cut by 3 bases and J by 1 base, with 10 bases left in between. CDR3 sequence (DNA): TGTGCCAGCAGTTTTCGGGGGACGAGCAATCAGCCCCAGCATTTT. Its protein product is CASSFRGTSNQPQHF.

This clonotype showed up many times. The chain uses TRBV11-3 and TRBJ2-4, with D perhaps matching TRBD1 (5 bases). The CDR3 extends over 14 amino acids. CDR1 and CDR2 from the germline V gene are SGHNT and YENEEA. V was shortened by 2 bases and J by 9 bases, with 14 bases between the two germline ends. The CDR3 DNA reads as TGTGCCAGCAGCTTAAACGGGCAGGGAAGCATTCAGTACTTC. Its protein product is CASSLNGQGSIQYF.

This clonotype occurred many times. In DNA form, the CDR3 reads TGTGCCAGCAGCCGTTTACAGGGGGCAGGAGGCTACACCTTC. As protein: CASSRLQGAGGYTF. The V and J genes are TRBV7-2 and TRBJ1-2; 9 positions agree with TRBD1. V was clipped by 5 bases and J by 8 bases; unmatched bases: 9. Germline values: CDR1 SGHTA, CDR2 FQGNSA. This CDR3 is built from 14 residues.

This clonotype was seen repeatedly, ten times or more. J is TRBJ2-7 and V is TRBV30; D assignment may be TRBD1 or TRBD2 (5 bases each). CDR3 length: 12 amino acids. The germline gives CDR1 GTSNPN, CDR2 SVGIG (reference sequence). V lost 7 bases, J lost 3 bases, and 13 bases lay in between. The CDR3 DNA is TGTGCCTCCTCCTTGGGGGACTACGAGCAGTACTTC. It translates to CASSLGDYEQYF.

V gene TRBV24-1 combines with J gene TRBJ2-7; D is unresolved. This CDR3 has 15 amino acids. The V end lost 5 bases, the J end lost 4 bases, and 17 bases lay between the germline ends. Germline V gene sequence: CDR1 KGHDR, CDR2 SFDVKD. As DNA, the CDR3 is TGTGCCACCAGTGCTAGTAGGTGGCCAGCTTACGAGCAGTACTTC. It codes for CATSASRWPAYEQYF.

This clonotype was counted many times. The gene calls are TRBV19 and TRBJ2-2, with TRBD2 as a possible D gene (7 bases). Germline V gene sequence: CDR1 LNHDA, CDR2 SQIVND (reference sequence). V shed 4 bases and J shed 5 bases, with 11 bases lying between them. The CDR3 has 14 amino acids. CDR3 bases: TGTGCCAGTAGTAGGGGAGGGGGGACCGGGGAGCTGTTTTTT. Its translation is CASSRGGGTGELFF.

The chain carries TRBV25-1 and TRBJ2-7; D unresolved. The CDR3 length is 15 residues. The germline gives CDR1 MGHDK, CDR2 SYGVNS. Trimming took 5 bases from V and 2 from J, leaving 16 bases between them. The CDR3 protein is CASSSTQTETYEQYF. The CDR3 DNA reads TGTGCCAGCAGTTCCACTCAGACCGAAACCTACGAGCAGTACTTC.

The chain has TRBV29-1 and TRBJ2-3, with 9 bases identical to TRBD1. V lost 6 bases, J lost 4 bases, and 5 bases stayed unmatched. CDR1 is SQVTM, CDR2 ANQGSEA, per germline. CDR3 length equals 13 residues. CDR3 DNA sequence: TGCAGCGTCGTGGACAGGGGCCCAGATACGCAGTATTTT. Amino acids: CSVVDRGPDTQYF.

The V gene is TRBV24-1, the J gene TRBJ1-2; D gene uncertain. In germline, CDR1 is KGHDR, CDR2 SFDVKD. Trimming removed 4 bases from V and 2 bases from J, with 7 bases in between. The CDR3 runs 13 residues. CDR3 bases: TGTGCCACCAGTGAATCAAGAAACTATGGCTACACCTTC. Residues: CATSESRNYGYTF.

This clonotype was seen repeatedly, ten times or more. CDR3 in amino acids: CSVATGYGYTF. The CDR3 DNA sequence: TGCAGCGTTGCGACAGGCTATGGCTACACCTTC. The chain employs TRBV29-1 and TRBJ1-2; D is possibly TRBD1 (6 bases). There are 11 residues in the CDR3. Germline V CDR1 and CDR2: SQVTM, ANQGSEA. The germline V and J ends were trimmed by 4 bases and 4 bases, with 7 bases remaining between them.

V and J are TRBV7-8 and TRBJ2-7; D is possibly TRBD1 (6 bases). Germline values: CDR1 SGHVS, CDR2 FQNEAQ. The V end was cut by 3 bases, the J end by 3 bases, with 9 bases between. The CDR3 length is 13 residues. CDR3 amino acids: CASSFRGIYEQYV. The CDR3 coding sequence is TGTGCCAGCAGCTTCAGGGGAATCTACGAGCAGTACGTC.

CDR3 residues: CASSGSGAPNEKLFF. The CDR3 nucleotides are TGTGCCAGCAGTGGGTCAGGGGCCCCTAATGAAAAACTGTTTTTT. This sequence joins TRBV2 and TRBJ1-4, with D perhaps matching TRBD1 (6 bases). The V end lost 4 bases, the J end lost 3 bases, and 12 bases lay between the germline ends. Per the germline V gene, CDR1 is SNHLY and CDR2 is FYNNEI. The CDR3 runs to 15 residues.

Ten or more counts support this clonotype. The chain combines TRBV7-9 with TRBJ2-7; D ambiguous. The CDR3 covers 14 residues. The germline V gene has CDR1 SEHNR and CDR2 FQNEAQ (reference sequence). V shed 0 bases and J shed 6 bases, with 12 bases lying between them. CDR3 DNA: TGTGCCAGCAGCTTAGCCAATGTTCGGTCCGAGCAGTACTTC. It codes for CASSLANVRSEQYF.

This clonotype was recorded at least ten times. V usage is TRBV9 and J usage is TRBJ1-1; the D gene is possibly TRBD1 (6 bases). The germline gives CDR1 SGDLS, CDR2 YYNGEE. Trimming pared 0 bases from V and 3 bases from J, leaving 9 bases between. This CDR3 contains 14 residues. The CDR3 region is CASSVVPGDTEAFF. CDR3 DNA: TGTGCCAGCAGCGTAGTACCAGGGGACACTGAAGCTTTCTTT.

The sample holds a few counts of this clonotype. This chain joins TRBV20-1 and TRBJ1-4; D gene unclear. Germline loops: CDR1 DFQATT, CDR2 SNEGSKA (reference sequence). The V and J ends lost 5 bases and 0 bases respectively, with 7 bases between them. The CDR3 consists of 13 residues. In DNA, the CDR3 is TGCAGTGCTCTCAACCCAACTAATGAAAAACTGTTTTTT. Encoded protein: CSALNPTNEKLFF.